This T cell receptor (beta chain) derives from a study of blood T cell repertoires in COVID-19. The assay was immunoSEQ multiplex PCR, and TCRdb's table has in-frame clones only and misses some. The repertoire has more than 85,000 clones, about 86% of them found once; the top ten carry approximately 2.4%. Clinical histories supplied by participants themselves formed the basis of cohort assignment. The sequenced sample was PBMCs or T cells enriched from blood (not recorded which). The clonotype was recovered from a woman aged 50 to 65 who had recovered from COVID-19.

The CDR3 DNA reads as TGTGCCTGGAGGATGAGGGCGGACACCGGGGAGCTGTTTTTT. Residues: CAWRMRADTGELFF. The rearrangement links TRBV30 to TRBJ2-2; D is perhaps TRBD2 (5 bases). The germline V gene has CDR1 GTSNPN and CDR2 SVGIG (reference sequence). Trimming took 3 bases from V and 3 from J, leaving 11 bases between them. The CDR3 has 14 residues.